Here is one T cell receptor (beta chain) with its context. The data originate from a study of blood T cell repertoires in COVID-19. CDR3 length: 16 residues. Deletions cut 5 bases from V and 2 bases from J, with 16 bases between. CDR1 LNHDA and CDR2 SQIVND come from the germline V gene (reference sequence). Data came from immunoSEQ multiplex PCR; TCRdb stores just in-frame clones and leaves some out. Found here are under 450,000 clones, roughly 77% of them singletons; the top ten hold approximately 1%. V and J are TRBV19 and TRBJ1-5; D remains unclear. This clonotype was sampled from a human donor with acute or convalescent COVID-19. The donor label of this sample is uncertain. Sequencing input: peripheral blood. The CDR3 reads CASSPPQAKGNQPQHF. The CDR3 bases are TGTGCCAGTAGTCCACCCCAGGCTAAGGGCAATCAGCCCCAGCATTTT.